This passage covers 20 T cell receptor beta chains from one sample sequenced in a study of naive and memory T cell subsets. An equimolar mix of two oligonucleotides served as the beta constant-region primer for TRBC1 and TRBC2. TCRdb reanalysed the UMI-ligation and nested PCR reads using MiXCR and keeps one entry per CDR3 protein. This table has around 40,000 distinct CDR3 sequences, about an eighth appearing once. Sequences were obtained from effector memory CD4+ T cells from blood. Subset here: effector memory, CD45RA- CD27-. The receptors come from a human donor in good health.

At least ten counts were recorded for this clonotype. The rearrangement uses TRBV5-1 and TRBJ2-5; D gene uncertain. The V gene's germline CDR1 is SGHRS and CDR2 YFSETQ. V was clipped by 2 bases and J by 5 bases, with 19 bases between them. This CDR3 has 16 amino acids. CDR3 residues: CASSFVPPDDGETQYF. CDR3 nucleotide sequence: TGCGCCAGCAGCTTTGTACCGCCAGATGATGGGGAGACCCAGTACTTC.

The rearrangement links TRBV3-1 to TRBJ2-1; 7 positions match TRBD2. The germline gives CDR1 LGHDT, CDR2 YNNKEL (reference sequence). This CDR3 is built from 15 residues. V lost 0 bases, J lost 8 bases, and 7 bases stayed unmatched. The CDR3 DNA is TGTGCCAGCAGCCAAGATGGGGGAGGGCCGCATGAGCAGTTCTTC. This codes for CASSQDGGGPHEQFF.

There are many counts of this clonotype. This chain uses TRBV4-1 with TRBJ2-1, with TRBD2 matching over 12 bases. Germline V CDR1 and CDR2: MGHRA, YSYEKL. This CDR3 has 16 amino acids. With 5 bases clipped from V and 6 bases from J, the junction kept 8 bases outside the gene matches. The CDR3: CASSGLTSGRLNEQFF. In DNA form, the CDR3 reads TGCGCCAGCAGCGGACTTACTAGCGGGAGGCTCAATGAGCAGTTCTTC.

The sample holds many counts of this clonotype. The CDR3 reads CSAEPKASGRGDTQYF. The CDR3 DNA follows: TGCAGTGCCGAGCCTAAAGCTAGCGGGAGAGGGGATACGCAGTATTTT. V and J are TRBV20-1 and TRBJ2-3; TRBD2 matches 10 bases. Germline V lookup: CDR1 DFQATT, CDR2 SNEGSKA (reference sequence). The CDR3 is 16 residues long. The junction had 15 bases not matched to a gene; V was cut back by 6 bases and J by 6 bases.

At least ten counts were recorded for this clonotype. CDR3 sequence reads: CASSRTSGSDEQFF. Here the CDR3 DNA reads TGTGCCAGCAGCCGGACTAGCGGGAGTGATGAGCAGTTCTTC. The chain has TRBV7-2 and TRBJ2-1; 13 bases map to TRBD2. CDR3 size: 14 residues. Germline V gives CDR1 SGHTA, CDR2 FQGNSA. V trimming: 5 bases; J trimming: 8 bases; junction bases outside the gene matches: 3.

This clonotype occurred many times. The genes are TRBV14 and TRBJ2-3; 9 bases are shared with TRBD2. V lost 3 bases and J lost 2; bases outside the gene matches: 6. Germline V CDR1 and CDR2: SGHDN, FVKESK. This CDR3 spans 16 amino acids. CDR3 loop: CASSHTSGWFTDTQYF. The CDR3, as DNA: TGTGCCAGCAGCCACACTAGCGGGTGGTTCACAGATACGCAGTATTTT.

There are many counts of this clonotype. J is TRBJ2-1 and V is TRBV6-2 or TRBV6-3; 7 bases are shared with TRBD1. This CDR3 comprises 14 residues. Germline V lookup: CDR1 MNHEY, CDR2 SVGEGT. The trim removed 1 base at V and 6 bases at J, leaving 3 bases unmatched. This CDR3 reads CASSYFRDSNEQFF. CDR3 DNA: TGTGCCAGCAGTTACTTTAGGGACAGCAATGAGCAGTTCTTC.

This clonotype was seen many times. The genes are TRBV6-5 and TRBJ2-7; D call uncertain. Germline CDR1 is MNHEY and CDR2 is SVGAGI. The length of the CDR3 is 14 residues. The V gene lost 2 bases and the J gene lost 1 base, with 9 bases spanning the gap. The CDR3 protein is CASSYGVRSYEQYF. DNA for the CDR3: TGTGCCAGCAGTTACGGGGTCCGGTCCTACGAGCAGTACTTC.

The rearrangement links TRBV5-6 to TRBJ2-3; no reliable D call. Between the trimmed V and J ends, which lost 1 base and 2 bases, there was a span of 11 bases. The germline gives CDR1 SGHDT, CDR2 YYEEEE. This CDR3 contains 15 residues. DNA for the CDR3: TGTGCCAGCAGCTTGACGTTGCGTTCCACAGATACGCAGTATTTT. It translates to CASSLTLRSTDTQYF. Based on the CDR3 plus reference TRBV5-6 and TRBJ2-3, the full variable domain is DAGVTQSPTHLIKTRGQQVTLRCSPKSGHDTVSWYQQALGQGPQFIFQYYEEEERQRGNFPDRFSGHQFPNYSSELNVNALLLGDSALYLCASSLTLRSTDTQYFGPGTRLTVL.

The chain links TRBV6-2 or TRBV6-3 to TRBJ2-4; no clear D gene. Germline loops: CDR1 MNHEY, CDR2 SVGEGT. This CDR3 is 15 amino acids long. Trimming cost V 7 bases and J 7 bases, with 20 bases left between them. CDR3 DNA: TGTGCCAGCAAGGGATGGGCAGAATCGGCCAACATTCAGTACTTC. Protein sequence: CASKGWAESANIQYF.

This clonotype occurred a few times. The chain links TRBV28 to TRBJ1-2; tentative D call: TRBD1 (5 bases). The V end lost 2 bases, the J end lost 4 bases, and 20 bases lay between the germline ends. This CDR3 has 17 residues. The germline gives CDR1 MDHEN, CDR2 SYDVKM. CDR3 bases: TGTGCCAGCAGTTTAGGAGGGGCAGGGTTCTCAGTCTATGGCTACACCTTC. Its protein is CASSLGGAGFSVYGYTF.

CDR3 DNA sequence: TGTGCCAGCAGTTCGAGGGCAGGTAGCTACGAGCAGTACTTC. Translated, it gives CASSSRAGSYEQYF. This chain uses TRBV12-3 or TRBV12-4 with TRBJ2-7; D may be TRBD2 (5 bases). Trimming took off 4 bases at V and 3 bases at J, with 13 bases between the two ends. The CDR3 runs 14 residues.

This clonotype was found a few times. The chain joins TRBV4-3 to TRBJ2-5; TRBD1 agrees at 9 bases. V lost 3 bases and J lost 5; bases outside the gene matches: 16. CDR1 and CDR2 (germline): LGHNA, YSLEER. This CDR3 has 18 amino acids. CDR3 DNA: TGCGCCAGCAGCCAGGGCTCTTTGACAGGGGGAGGTAGGGAGACCCAGTACTTC. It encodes CASSQGSLTGGGRETQYF.

CDR3 amino acids: CASSVVGGRAGANVLTF. DNA of the CDR3: TGTGCCAGCAGCGTAGTGGGGGGGAGAGCTGGGGCCAACGTCCTGACTTTC. The genes are TRBV9 and TRBJ2-6; 7 bases agree with TRBD2. The CDR3 runs to 17 residues. In germline, CDR1 is SGDLS, CDR2 YYNGEE. V trimming: 0 bases; J trimming: 2 bases; junction bases outside the gene matches: 5.

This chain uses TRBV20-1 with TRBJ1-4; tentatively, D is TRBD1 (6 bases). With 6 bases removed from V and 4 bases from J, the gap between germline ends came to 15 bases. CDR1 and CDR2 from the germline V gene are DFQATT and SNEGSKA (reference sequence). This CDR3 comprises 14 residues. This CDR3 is CSAKIGQHNEKLFF. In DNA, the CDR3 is TGCAGTGCCAAGATTGGACAGCATAATGAAAAACTGTTTTTT.

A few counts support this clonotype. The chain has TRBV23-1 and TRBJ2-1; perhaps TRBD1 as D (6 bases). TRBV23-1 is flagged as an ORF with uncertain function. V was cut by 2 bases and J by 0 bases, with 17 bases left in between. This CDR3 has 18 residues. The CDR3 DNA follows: TGCGCCAGCAGTCAACGGAACGACAGGCCAAGCTCCTACAATGAGCAGTTCTTC. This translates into CASSQRNDRPSSYNEQFF.

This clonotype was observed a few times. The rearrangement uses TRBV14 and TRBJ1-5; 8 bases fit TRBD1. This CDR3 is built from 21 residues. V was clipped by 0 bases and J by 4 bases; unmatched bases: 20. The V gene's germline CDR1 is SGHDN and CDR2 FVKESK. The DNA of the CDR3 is TGTGCCAGCAGCCAAGATTTAGACCCCCGACAGGGGATTCAGACTAATCAGCCCCAGCATTTT. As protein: CASSQDLDPRQGIQTNQPQHF.

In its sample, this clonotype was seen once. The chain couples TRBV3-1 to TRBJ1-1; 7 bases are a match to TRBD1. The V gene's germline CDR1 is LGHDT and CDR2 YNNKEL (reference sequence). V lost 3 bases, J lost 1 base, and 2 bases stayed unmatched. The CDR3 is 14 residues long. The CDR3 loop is CASSQRTGNTEAFF. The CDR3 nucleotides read TGTGCCAGCAGCCAGAGGACAGGGAACACTGAAGCTTTCTTT.

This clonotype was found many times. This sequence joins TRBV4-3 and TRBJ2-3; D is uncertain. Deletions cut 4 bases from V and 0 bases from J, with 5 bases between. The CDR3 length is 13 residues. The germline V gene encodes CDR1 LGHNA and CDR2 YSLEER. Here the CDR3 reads CASSRESTDTQYF. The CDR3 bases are TGCGCCAGCAGCCGAGAGAGCACAGATACGCAGTATTTT.

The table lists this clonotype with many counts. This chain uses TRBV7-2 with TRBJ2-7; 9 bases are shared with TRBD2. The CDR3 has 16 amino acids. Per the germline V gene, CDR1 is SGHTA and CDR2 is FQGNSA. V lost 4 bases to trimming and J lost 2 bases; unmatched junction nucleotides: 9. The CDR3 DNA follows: TGTGCCAGCAGCTCAACGGGACTAGCCTATACCTACGAGCAGTACTTC. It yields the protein CASSSTGLAYTYEQYF.